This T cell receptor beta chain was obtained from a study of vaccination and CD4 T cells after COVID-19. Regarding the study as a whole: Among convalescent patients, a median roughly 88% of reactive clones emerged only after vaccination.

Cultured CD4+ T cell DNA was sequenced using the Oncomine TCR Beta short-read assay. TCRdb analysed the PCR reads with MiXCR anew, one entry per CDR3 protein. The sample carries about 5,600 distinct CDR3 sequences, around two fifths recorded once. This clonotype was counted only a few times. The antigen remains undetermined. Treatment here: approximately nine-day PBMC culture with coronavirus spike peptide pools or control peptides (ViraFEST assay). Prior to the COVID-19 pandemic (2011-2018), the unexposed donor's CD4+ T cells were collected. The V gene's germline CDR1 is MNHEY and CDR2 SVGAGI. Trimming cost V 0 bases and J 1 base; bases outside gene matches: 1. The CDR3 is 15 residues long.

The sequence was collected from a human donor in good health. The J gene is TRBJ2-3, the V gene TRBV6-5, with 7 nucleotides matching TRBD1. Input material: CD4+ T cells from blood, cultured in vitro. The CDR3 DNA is TGTGCCAGCAGTTACTCGAGGGGGCGCACAGATACGCAGTATTTT. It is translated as CASSYSRGRTDTQYF.